This T cell receptor (beta chain) was found in a study of blood T cell repertoires in COVID-19. Study information: T cells, B-cell-depleted T cells, or PBMCs provided the cDNA or gDNA that served as material.

Germline CDR1 and CDR2: LGHDT and YNNKEL (reference sequence). The CDR3 loop spans 13 amino acids. Trimming left V 3 bases short and J 2 bases short, with 6 bases between. Each participant's cohort was designated according to participant-reported clinical history. The method was immunoSEQ multiplex PCR; TCRdb's version includes in-frame clones alone and lacks a portion of them. The data show roughly 150,000 clones, with under 85% seen just once and 1.5% to 2% held by the top ten. The TCR comes from a woman under 30 who had been exposed to COVID-19. J is TRBJ2-3 and V is TRBV3-1 (or the pseudogene TRBV3-2), with no clear D. Sequencing was done on a sample of PBMCs or T cells enriched from blood (not recorded which). The CDR3 is CASSHTHTDTQYF. The CDR3, as DNA: TGTGCCAGCAGCCATACACACACAGATACGCAGTATTTT.